One sample yielded the 6 T cell receptor beta chains listed below, sequenced in a study of blood T cell repertoires in COVID-19. Generated by immunoSEQ multiplex PCR, the TCRdb table keeps only in-frame clones and is missing some. The table includes about 250,000 clones, roughly 81% detected once. Sequenced input: PBMCs or T cells enriched from blood (not recorded which). The receptor set was obtained from a woman between 45 and 65 years old who had been exposed to COVID-19.

This clone was counted only a few times. The CDR3 DNA sequence: TGTGCCAGCAGCATTAGGACTAGCGTAGGTGAGCAGTTCTTC. Protein sequence: CASSIRTSVGEQFF. The V and J genes are TRBV7-2 and TRBJ2-1, with 9 bases matching TRBD2. Trimming cost V 5 bases and J 9 bases; bases outside gene matches: 8. CDR3 length: 14 residues. Germline lookup yields CDR1 SGHTA and CDR2 FQGNSA. Based on the CDR3 plus reference TRBV7-2 and TRBJ2-1, the full variable domain is GAGVSQSPSNKVTEKGKDVELRCDPISGHTALYWYRQSLGQGLEFLIYFQGNSAPDKSGLPSDRFSAERTGGSVSTLTIQRTQQEDSAVYLCASSIRTSVGEQFFGPGTRLTVL.

This clone has ten or more counts. This chain links TRBV10-1 with TRBJ2-7; TRBD1 matches 9 bases. V shed 6 bases and J 2 bases; nucleotides not matched to a gene: 11. Germline V CDR1 and CDR2: WNHNN, SYGVQD (reference sequence). The CDR3 runs 16 residues. The CDR3 spells CASSPFRDRVPYEQYF. Here the CDR3 DNA reads TGCGCCAGCAGCCCCTTCCGGGACAGGGTCCCCTACGAGCAGTACTTC.

V usage is TRBV5-1 and J usage is TRBJ2-6, with TRBD1 matching 7 bases. Germline CDR1 reads SGHRS; CDR2 reads YFSETQ. The junction had 7 bases not matched to a gene; V was cut back by 1 base and J by 0 bases. The CDR3 runs 18 residues. The CDR3 sequence is CASSLWGQIGSGANVLTF. As DNA, the CDR3 is TGCGCCAGCAGCTTGTGGGGACAGATAGGCTCTGGGGCCAACGTCCTGACTTTC.

Only one count was recorded for this clone. The CDR3 spells CASSLVAGGPGNEQFF. The CDR3 nucleotides read TGTGCCAGCAGCTTAGTGGCGGGGGGGCCAGGGAATGAGCAGTTCTTC. This chain connects TRBV7-9 to TRBJ2-1, with TRBD2 matching over 9 bases. The CDR3 is 16 residues long. Germline lookup yields CDR1 SEHNR and CDR2 FQNEAQ (reference sequence). V lost 1 base and J lost 7; bases outside the gene matches: 8.

CDR3 bases: TGTGCCAGCAGCTTATTCCCTTTAGGAGCGGGGCAAGAGACCCAGTACTTC. Protein: CASSLFPLGAGQETQYF. The V gene is TRBV7-2, the J gene TRBJ2-5; 7 nucleotides agree with TRBD2. CDR1 and CDR2 from the germline V gene are SGHTA and FQGNSA. This CDR3 region has 17 residues. The V and J ends lost 2 bases and 2 bases, in that order; junction bases with no gene match: 11.

This clone has just a few counts. The J gene is TRBJ1-3, the V gene TRBV27; D ambiguous. Trimming took 1 base from V and 1 from J, leaving 8 bases between them. CDR3 length equals 15 residues. Germline V gene lookup returns CDR1 MNHEY and CDR2 SMNVEV (reference sequence). The chain's CDR3 is CASSLYAGSGNTIYF. The CDR3 DNA follows: TGTGCCAGCAGTTTATACGCAGGTTCTGGAAACACCATATATTTT.